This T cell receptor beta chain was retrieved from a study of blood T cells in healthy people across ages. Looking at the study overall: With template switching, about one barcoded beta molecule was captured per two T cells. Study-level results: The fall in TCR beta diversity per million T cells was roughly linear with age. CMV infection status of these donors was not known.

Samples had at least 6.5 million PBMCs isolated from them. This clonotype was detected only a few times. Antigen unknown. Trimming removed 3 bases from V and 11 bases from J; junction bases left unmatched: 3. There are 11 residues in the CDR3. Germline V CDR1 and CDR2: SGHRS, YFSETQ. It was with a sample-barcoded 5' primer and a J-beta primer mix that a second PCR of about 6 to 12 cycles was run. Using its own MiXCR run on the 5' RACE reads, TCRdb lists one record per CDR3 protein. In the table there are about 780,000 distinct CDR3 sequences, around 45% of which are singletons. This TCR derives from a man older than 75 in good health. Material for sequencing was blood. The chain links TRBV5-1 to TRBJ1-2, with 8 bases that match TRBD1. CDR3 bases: TGCGCCAGCAGCTACGGACAGGGATACACCTTC. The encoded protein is CASSYGQGYTF.